These 8 T cell receptor beta chains were all obtained from the same sample, sequenced in a study of cytomegalovirus exposure and HLA in healthy donors. Amplification used 60 Vbeta primers and 13 Jbeta primers. TCRdb keeps only in-frame clones here, not all; method: immunoSEQ multiplex PCR. The sample yields around 150,000 clones, over 80% seen once. Sequencing was performed on PBMCs. The receptors originated from a woman aged 18 to 35 in good health and CMV-seronegative.

J is TRBJ2-2 and V is TRBV18; TRBD1 matches at 8 bases. The ends lost 5 bases at V and 2 bases at J; junction bases unmatched: 7. Germline loops: CDR1 KGHSH, CDR2 LQKENI. The CDR3 is 16 residues long. The CDR3 coding sequence is TGTGCCAGCTCATCGCCGACAGGGGCTAACACCGGGGAGCTGTTTTTT. It specifies CASSSPTGANTGELFF.

V and J are TRBV30 and TRBJ2-3; D remains unclear. The CDR3 has 12 amino acids. Trimming shortened V by 7 bases and J by 2 bases, and 10 bases separated the two germline ends. Germline V gives CDR1 GTSNPN, CDR2 SVGIG (reference sequence). As DNA, the CDR3 is TGTGCCTTCGCAGTAAACACAGATACGCAGTATTTT. Protein product: CAFAVNTDTQYF.

Of note for this clone: Other DNA sequences from this sample encode an identical CDR3 as well. The chain joins TRBV5-1 to TRBJ1-3, with D possibly matching TRBD1 (5 bases). Germline V gives CDR1 SGHRS, CDR2 YFSETQ. The CDR3 consists of 17 residues. Between the trimmed V and J ends, which lost 3 bases and 0 bases, there was a span of 16 bases. The CDR3 reads CASSSRSGDYSGNTIYF. CDR3 sequence (DNA): TGCGCCAGCAGCTCGAGGTCGGGGGACTACTCTGGAAACACCATATATTTT.

The V call is TRBV30, the J call TRBJ2-5; D might be TRBD2 (5 bases). The CDR3 has 15 residues. Germline lookup yields CDR1 GTSNPN and CDR2 SVGIG (reference sequence). Trimming took off 0 bases at V and 4 bases at J, with 15 bases between the two ends. CDR3 nucleotides: TGTGCCTGGAGTGTACTAGTTAAGAGCGGAGAGACCCAGTACTTC. Protein: CAWSVLVKSGETQYF.

This clone has just a few counts. This sequence joins TRBV12-5 and TRBJ1-5; D possibly corresponds to TRBD1 (6 bases). CDR3 length: 15 residues. V gave up 5 bases and J gave up 4 bases, with 15 bases separating them. The germline CDR1 and CDR2 sequences are LGHNT and FRNRAP. CDR3 nucleotides: TGTGCTAGTGGTCCCGGACAGAGGGGGAATCAGCCCCAGCATTTT. Protein: CASGPGQRGNQPQHF.

This clone has just a few counts. The CDR3 here is CASSLGGVPSTDTQYF. DNA of the CDR3: TGCGCCAGCAGCTTGGGTGGAGTCCCTAGCACAGATACGCAGTATTTT. The rearrangement links TRBV5-1 to TRBJ2-3, with D unclear. The CDR3 is 16 amino acids. Germline assignment: CDR1 SGHRS and CDR2 YFSETQ. V lost 0 bases to trimming and J lost 0 bases, with 11 bases between them.

Notes on this clone: Because it lacks the conserved phenylalanine or tryptophan at the end, this CDR3 is likely a read error. The chain recombines TRBV7-9 with TRBJ1-2, with D tentatively TRBD1 (6 bases). Germline assignment: CDR1 SEHNR and CDR2 FQNEAQ (reference sequence). This CDR3 spans 16 amino acids. V gave up 1 base and J gave up 2 bases, with 14 bases separating them. The CDR3 protein is CASSLGWRGANYGYTL. The CDR3 DNA sequence: TGTGCCAGCAGCTTAGGTTGGCGGGGGGCAAACTATGGCTACACCCTC.

As regards this clone: This specimen includes other DNA sequences encoding the same CDR3. CDR3 residues: CSVDQGLYGYTF. The CDR3 DNA is TGCAGCGTTGATCAGGGTCTCTACGGCTACACCTTC. The J gene is TRBJ1-2, the V gene TRBV29-1; weak D call: TRBD1 (5 bases). This CDR3 contains 12 residues. Germline-derived CDR1 and CDR2 are SQVTM and ANQGSEA. Trimming stripped 3 bases from V and 8 bases from J, with 13 bases between.